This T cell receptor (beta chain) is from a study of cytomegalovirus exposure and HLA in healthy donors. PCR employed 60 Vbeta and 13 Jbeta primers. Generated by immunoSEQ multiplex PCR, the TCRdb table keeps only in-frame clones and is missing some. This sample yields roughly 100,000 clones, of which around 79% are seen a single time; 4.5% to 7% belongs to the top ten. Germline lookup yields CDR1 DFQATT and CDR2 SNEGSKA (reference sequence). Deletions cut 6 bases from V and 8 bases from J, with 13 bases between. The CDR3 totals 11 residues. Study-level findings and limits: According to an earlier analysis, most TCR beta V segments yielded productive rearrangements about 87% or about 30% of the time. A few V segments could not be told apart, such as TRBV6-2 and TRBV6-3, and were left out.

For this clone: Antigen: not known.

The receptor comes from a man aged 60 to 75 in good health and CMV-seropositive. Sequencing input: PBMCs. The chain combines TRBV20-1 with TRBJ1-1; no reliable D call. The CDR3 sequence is CSALGESEAFF. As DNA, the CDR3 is TGCAGTGCCCTGGGAGAATCCGAAGCTTTCTTT.